This T cell receptor beta chain was found in a study of vaccination effects on CD4 cells after COVID-19. Cells that had been cultured for approximately eleven days were the source of isolated CD4+ T cells. Participants completed two doses of the BNT162b2 or mRNA-1273 vaccine. The vaccine recipients had no prior SARS-CoV-2 infection, with negative nucleocapsid antibodies. Worth noting for this clone: Its specificity is unknown.

Generated by immunoSEQ multiplex PCR, the TCRdb table keeps only in-frame clones and is missing some. The table records around 66,000 clones, just under 75% of them present only once. The CDR3 is 16 amino acids. The germline V gene has CDR1 SEHNR and CDR2 FQNEAQ (reference sequence). The V and J ends lost 0 bases and 5 bases respectively, with 17 bases between them. Whole-study findings and limits: Early timepoints after infection were absent, and convalescent patients were few in the study. Healthy vaccinees' vaccine-induced clones included only 1 of 255 that recognized common cold coronaviruses. Marked clonal contraction was seen late after vaccination (in both infection- and vaccine-induced clones).

The chain joins TRBV7-9 to TRBJ2-7; no clear D. This TCR was sampled from a human donor who received a COVID-19 vaccine. Here the sequenced sample was CD4+ T cells from PBMCs cultured without peptide, taken after COVID-19 vaccination. The CDR3 is CASSLAGGTTRDEQYV. The CDR3 nucleotides read TGTGCCAGCAGCTTAGCGGGCGGCACAACGCGTGACGAGCAGTACGTC.